The T cell receptor beta chain under discussion was sequenced for a study of early T cells in non-severe SARS-CoV-2 infection (dated by TCRdb to the early 2020s). About the study as a whole: Because TCR sequencing relied on bulk RNA taken from unsorted whole blood, pairing of alpha and beta chains was not possible. Findings and caveats that apply to the study as a whole: VDJdb matching was skewed toward anti-spike CD8 responses and likely underestimated virus-specific expansions, missing private and CD4 specificities.

Including cysteine and phenylalanine, the CDR3 has 16 amino acids. The only DNA kept is the CDR3, 48 bases in frame from the first base. CDR1 KGHSH and CDR2 LQKENI were looked up in the germline V gene. V is reduced by 1 base and J by 0 bases, leaving a spacing of 9 bases between them. Set within a cohort of healthcare workers in London, UK, this nested case-control study involved weekly PCR testing of nasopharyngeal swabs along with blood sampling. Healthcare workers were recruited between 23 and 31 March 2020, during the week of the UK lockdown, and were followed weekly for up to about 16 weeks. The table lists this clonotype with a few counts. This receptor's antigen is unknown. Base qualities are not at hand, and no much larger clone is one base apart. Libraries were built with 5' RACE. Sequencing used a NextSeq 500. In the TCR library protocol, unique molecular identifiers were attached to individual cDNA molecules to correct for PCR bias and sequencing error. Both TCR alpha and beta chains were sequenced, and tight co-correlation was observed between alpha and beta sequence abundances in each sample. Turning to the authors' computational methods: Decombinator V4 was used to annotate the V gene, J gene and CDR3 of the TCR sequences. TCRs were defined as expanded if a significant change between any two time points was detected under a Poisson model with p below 0.0001. TCR abundances were normalised to the total number of TCRs sequenced in each sample and reported as counts per million. TRAV1-2 paired with TRAJ12, TRAJ20 or TRAJ33 defined MAIT TCRs, while TRAV10 paired with TRAJ18 defined iNKT TCRs. A search of VDJdb, accessed on 1 November 2021, was run for TCRs annotated to CMV, EBV and SARS-CoV-2, with TCRs annotated for multiple antigens excluded. TCRdb ran its own pipeline on the public reads, namely fastp trimming at Q25 and MiXCR clone calling, and kept in-frame beta chains. CDR3 protein duplicates are merged, each entry listing the most common genes and DNA. The V and J calls shown here were made by TCRdb, not taken from the authors' results. The sample table holds 30,000 to 45,000 distinct CDR3 sequences, of which roughly 5.4% were seen once. The top ten constitute 30% of the sample.

The sequence came from an adult who was a healthcare worker with PCR-confirmed SARS-CoV-2 infection or an uninfected control (not recorded which). The source material was whole blood. Rearrangement joined TRBV18 to TRBJ1-4; the D segment could be TRBD1, given 5 matching bases. The nucleotide sequence is given as TGTGCCAGCTCACCACAGGGGCGCACAACTAATGAAAAACTGTTTTTT. It encodes CASSPQGRTTNEKLFF.